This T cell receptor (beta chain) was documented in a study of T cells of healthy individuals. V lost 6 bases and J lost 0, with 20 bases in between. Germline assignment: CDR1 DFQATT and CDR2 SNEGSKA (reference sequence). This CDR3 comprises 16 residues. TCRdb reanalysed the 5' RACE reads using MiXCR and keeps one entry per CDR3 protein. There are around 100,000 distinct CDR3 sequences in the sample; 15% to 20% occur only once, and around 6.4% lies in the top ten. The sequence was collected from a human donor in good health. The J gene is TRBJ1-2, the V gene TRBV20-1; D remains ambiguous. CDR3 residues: CSANSWTATANYGYTF. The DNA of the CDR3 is TGCAGTGCCAACTCATGGACGGCTACCGCTAACTATGGCTACACCTTC.